This T cell receptor (beta chain) is drawn from a study of CD8+CD57+ T cells in acquired aplastic anemia. Study information: Quantities of DNA derived from sorted CD4+ and CD8+ cells averaged 3.2 ug. Study observations and caveats: Patient and control CD8+ Simpson's diversity was not significantly different. Patients and controls were found to share 25 to 35 CD8+ CDR3 sequences.

Both TCR beta VDJ combination and CDR3 sequence profiling were carried out. Genomic DNA was the template for this profiling. Each CDR3 protein gets one entry after TCRdb re-called the reads with MiXCR. Found here are under 350,000 distinct CDR3 sequences, 56% of them singletons; the top ten hold around 1.3%. Patients picked for sequencing had shown CD8+CD57+ cell expansion detected by flow cytometry. Untreated patients provided the blood samples, with no therapy given before sampling. To note about this clonotype: Its antigen is unknown.

The CDR3 totals 13 residues. Germline values: CDR1 LNHDA, CDR2 SQIVND (reference sequence). V was clipped by 9 bases and J by 2 bases; unmatched bases: 5. This sequence joins TRBV19 and TRBJ1-1; 8 nucleotides match TRBD1. The receptor's source is a human donor with aplastic anemia. Material for sequencing was sorted CD4+, CD8+, or CD8+CD57+ T cells (not recorded which) from PBMCs. CDR3 bases: TGTGCCAGCAACGACAGGGGCAACACTGAAGCTTTCTTT. It translates to CASNDRGNTEAFF.